The rows below give T cell receptor beta chains drawn from one sample of a study of CD8 T cells in acute hepatitis C reinfection. Libraries were prepared by immunoSEQ multiplex PCR; TCRdb keeps only in-frame clonotypes and omits some of them. The data show tens of thousands of clones, just under 90% seen once. The material sequenced was naive CD8+ T cells from PBMCs. The receptors here all came from a young man with chronic hepatitis C. CDR3s include the opening cysteine and the closing phenylalanine or tryptophan. Fields, in order: J gene, clone size, D gene, V gene, CDR3 protein, CDR3 DNA. D genes are given only for firm matches. Not all rows give a size; the values are once, few, many and, for expanded clones, a class.

J: TRBJ1-1; size: NA; D: TRBD1; V: TRBV9; CDR3: CASSTGAGTEAFF; DNA: TGTGCCAGCAGCACAGGGGCGGGCACTGAAGCTTTCTTT
J: TRBJ2-5; size: NA; D: TRBD1; V: TRBV10-2; CDR3: CASRDRGKETQYF; DNA: TGCGCCAGCAGGGACAGGGGAAAAGAGACCCAGTACTTC
J: TRBJ2-1; size: NA; D: NA; V: TRBV7-9; CDR3: CASSYTRPYNEQFF; DNA: TGTGCCAGCAGCTATACTAGGCCCTACAATGAGCAGTTCTTC
J: TRBJ2-5; size: NA; D: NA; V: TRBV9; CDR3: CASSGAGRDGRETQYF; DNA: TGTGCCAGCAGCGGGGCAGGTCGTGACGGGCGGGAGACCCAGTACTTC
J: TRBJ2-4; size: NA; D: NA; V: TRBV29-1; CDR3: CSVGRVGGGRAKNIQYF; DNA: TGCAGCGTTGGGCGGGTAGGGGGGGGAAGAGCCAAAAACATTCAGTACTTC
J: TRBJ2-3; size: NA; D: TRBD2; V: TRBV10-3; CDR3: CAISLAGGPDTQYF; DNA: TGTGCCATCAGTCTAGCGGGGGGGCCAGATACGCAGTATTTT
J: TRBJ1-3; size: NA; D: NA; V: TRBV7-6; CDR3: CASSAGPRGNTIYF; DNA: TGTGCCAGCAGCGCGGGACCTCGTGGAAACACCATATATTTT
J: TRBJ1-5; size: NA; D: NA; V: TRBV19; CDR3: CASSTDGYQPQHF; DNA: TGTGCCAGTAGCACGGACGGATATCAGCCCCAGCATTTT
J: TRBJ2-3; size: NA; D: NA; V: TRBV2; CDR3: CASTSRADTQYF; DNA: TGTGCCAGCACCAGTCGCGCAGATACGCAGTATTTT
J: TRBJ1-2; size: NA; D: NA; V: TRBV6-1; CDR3: CASSERPPGHYGYTF; DNA: TGTGCCAGCAGTGAAAGACCTCCTGGCCACTATGGCTACACCTTC
J: TRBJ1-3; size: NA; D: NA; V: TRBV6-5; CDR3: CASSYSTGAGNTIYF; DNA: TGTGCCAGCAGTTACTCGACCGGGGCTGGAAACACCATATATTTT
J: TRBJ2-7; size: NA; D: TRBD1; V: TRBV30; CDR3: CAWSVGQGDEQYF; DNA: TGTGCCTGGAGTGTAGGTCAGGGGGACGAGCAGTACTTC
J: TRBJ1-1; size: NA; D: NA; V: TRBV27; CDR3: CASSLVGSTEAFF; DNA: TGTGCCAGCAGTTTGGTAGGGAGTACTGAAGCTTTCTTT
J: TRBJ1-6; size: NA; D: NA; V: TRBV7-9; CDR3: CASSPRGYNSPLHF; DNA: TGTGCCAGCAGCCCCCGGGGGTATAATTCACCCCTCCACTTT
J: TRBJ2-7; size: NA; D: NA; V: TRBV7-3; CDR3: CASSLSVADPYEQYF; DNA: TGTGCCAGCAGCTTATCAGTAGCGGACCCCTACGAGCAGTACTTC
J: TRBJ1-1; size: NA; D: NA; V: TRBV4-1; CDR3: CASSLGPEAFF; DNA: TGCGCCAGCAGCCTAGGACCGGAAGCTTTCTTT
J: TRBJ1-1; size: NA; D: NA; V: TRBV4-3; CDR3: CASSQVLNTEAFF; DNA: TGCGCCAGCAGCCAAGTACTGAACACTGAAGCTTTCTTT
J: TRBJ2-5; size: NA; D: NA; V: TRBV15; CDR3: CATSRVAGGPETQYF; DNA: TGTGCCACCAGCAGAGTAGCCGGAGGTCCAGAGACCCAGTACTTC
J: TRBJ2-1; size: NA; D: NA; V: TRBV5-1; CDR3: CASRMAGYNEQFF; DNA: TGCGCCAGCAGGATGGCGGGCTACAATGAGCAGTTCTTC
J: TRBJ1-1; size: NA; D: TRBD1; V: TRBV11-2; CDR3: CATKQGTVYGAFF; DNA: TGTGCCACGAAACAGGGGACGGTGTACGGAGCTTTCTTT
J: TRBJ2-1; size: few; D: TRBD2; V: TRBV7-9; CDR3: CASSLVAGGNEQFF; DNA: TGTGCCAGCAGCTTAGTAGCGGGGGGTAATGAGCAGTTCTTC
J: TRBJ2-3; size: NA; D: TRBD2; V: TRBV13; CDR3: CASSRLAGAPTDTQYF; DNA: TGTGCCAGCAGCCGACTAGCGGGAGCCCCCACAGATACGCAGTATTTT
J: TRBJ2-2; size: NA; D: NA; V: TRBV5-4; CDR3: CASSLGLGDTGELFF; DNA: TGTGCCAGCAGCTTGGGTCTAGGGGACACCGGGGAGCTGTTTTTT
J: TRBJ1-5; size: NA; D: NA; V: TRBV5-6; CDR3: CASSFGPGEPQHF; DNA: TGTGCCAGCAGCTTCGGACCGGGGGAGCCCCAGCATTTT
J: TRBJ2-7; size: NA; D: TRBD2; V: TRBV7-2; CDR3: CASSSGLAYEQYF; DNA: TGTGCCAGCAGCTCCGGACTAGCCTACGAGCAGTACTTC
J: TRBJ2-6; size: NA; D: NA; V: TRBV9; CDR3: CASTLQGKSSGANVLTF; DNA: TGTGCCAGCACCCTACAGGGTAAAAGCTCTGGGGCCAACGTCCTGACTTTC
J: TRBJ2-2; size: NA; D: NA; V: TRBV7-6; CDR3: CASSTPRDNPRAGELFF; DNA: TGTGCCAGCAGCACACCCCGGGACAACCCTCGCGCCGGGGAGCTGTTTTTT
J: TRBJ1-2; size: NA; D: TRBD1; V: TRBV15; CDR3: CATSRDRGRHYGYTF; DNA: TGTGCCACCAGCAGAGACAGGGGGCGACACTATGGCTACACCTTC
J: TRBJ1-3; size: NA; D: NA; V: TRBV21-1; CDR3: CASSKAPGQLCSGNTIYF; DNA: TGTGCCAGCAGCAAAGCCCCGGGACAGCTTTGCTCTGGAAACACCATATATTTT
J: TRBJ1-5; size: once; D: NA; V: TRBV2; CDR3: CASSERGDGSNQPQHF; DNA: TGTGCCAGCAGTGAAAGGGGGGACGGTAGCAATCAGCCCCAGCATTTT
J: TRBJ2-6; size: NA; D: NA; V: TRBV2; CDR3: CASSEGATSSGANVLTF; DNA: TGTGCCAGCAGTGAAGGGGCCACCAGCTCTGGGGCCAACGTCCTGACTTTC
J: TRBJ1-5; size: few; D: TRBD1; V: TRBV15; CDR3: CATSRDLGTAQPQHF; DNA: TGTGCCACCAGCAGAGATCTCGGGACAGCTCAGCCCCAGCATTTT
J: TRBJ2-7; size: NA; D: NA; V: TRBV10-2; CDR3: CASSESYEQYF; DNA: TGCGCCAGCAGTGAGTCGTACGAGCAGTACTTC
J: TRBJ2-2; size: NA; D: NA; V: TRBV5-1; CDR3: CASSSQSGEYNTGELFF; DNA: TGCGCCAGCAGCTCGCAATCGGGGGAATATAACACCGGGGAGCTGTTTTTT
J: TRBJ1-2; size: NA; D: NA; V: TRBV4-3; CDR3: CASSPDHTGRYGYTF; DNA: TGCGCCAGCAGCCCCGACCATACAGGGCGCTATGGCTACACCTTC
J: TRBJ1-5; size: NA; D: NA; V: TRBV19; CDR3: CASRVLNSNQPQHF; DNA: TGTGCCAGTAGGGTACTAAATAGCAATCAGCCCCAGCATTTT
J: TRBJ1-2; size: NA; D: NA; V: TRBV11-2; CDR3: CASSLSEGHRARIYGYTF; DNA: TGTGCCAGCAGTCTTAGCGAGGGGCACAGGGCAAGAATCTATGGCTACACCTTC
J: TRBJ2-7; size: NA; D: NA; V: TRBV29-1; CDR3: CSVEDTGTSTYEQYF; DNA: TGCAGCGTTGAAGATACGGGGACGTCTACCTACGAGCAGTACTTC
J: TRBJ1-5; size: NA; D: NA; V: TRBV9; CDR3: CASSVGGSQPQHF; DNA: TGTGCCAGCAGCGTAGGAGGTAGTCAGCCCCAGCATTTT
J: TRBJ2-1; size: NA; D: TRBD1; V: TRBV27; CDR3: CASSAYGTADNEQFF; DNA: TGTGCCAGCAGTGCCTACGGGACAGCCGACAATGAGCAGTTCTTC
J: TRBJ1-1; size: NA; D: NA; V: TRBV4-1; CDR3: CASSQPLQGDTEAFF; DNA: TGCGCCAGCAGCCAGCCGTTACAGGGAGACACTGAAGCTTTCTTT